What follows is one T cell receptor (beta chain) and its context. Its target is unknown. This sample is drawn from a study of long-term antiretroviral therapy in people with HIV. Study observations and caveats: Those clones which expanded before ART made up the dominant part of the repertoire at all time points. The range of CDR3 lengths in HIV repertoires proved narrower than that found in controls.

Sampling of each donor yielded at least one pre-ART PBMC sample and at least two post-ART PBMC samples. The CDR3 consists of 15 residues. CDR1 and CDR2 from the germline V gene are SGHDT and YYEEEE. V was trimmed by 0 bases and J by 6 bases, leaving 16 bases between them. The immunoSEQ assay was v3.0, run at survey level. Sequencing used immunoSEQ multiplex PCR; TCRdb keeps in-frame clones, though not all of them. In the table there are some 27,000 clones, about 84% of which are singletons. The material sequenced was unsorted PBMCs, taken about 5 years after starting antiretroviral therapy. V usage is TRBV5-6 and J usage is TRBJ2-7, with D perhaps matching TRBD1 (6 bases). This TCR derives from a man aged 35 to 55 with HIV. The CDR3 nucleotides are TGTGCCAGCAGCTTGGCCTATCCAGGGGAACTCGAGCAGTACTTC. Translated, it gives CASSLAYPGELEQYF.